The next 31 T cell receptor beta chains were all read from a single sample in a study of T cell responses to AZD1222 COVID-19 vaccine. Profiling relied on immunoSEQ multiplex PCR, and the TCRdb table lists in-frame clones only, not all of them. The sample lists 40,000 to 55,000 clones; 90% were seen once. Specimen: peripheral blood, collected 28 days after the second AZD1222 dose. The receptors come from an adult who received the AZD1222 COVID-19 vaccine.

The rearrangement uses TRBV18 and TRBJ1-4; no reliable D call. V lost 2 bases to trimming and J lost 3 bases, with 10 bases between them. The CDR3 contains 15 residues. Per germline, CDR1 KGHSH and CDR2 LQKENI. The CDR3 reads CASSPVGLSNEKLFF. DNA of the CDR3: TGTGCCAGCTCACCAGTGGGTTTGTCTAATGAAAAACTGTTTTTT.

The chain has TRBV7-9 and TRBJ1-2; 8 bases agree with TRBD1. In germline, CDR1 is SEHNR, CDR2 FQNEAQ (reference sequence). This CDR3 is 14 amino acids long. The V gene end was trimmed by 0 bases and the J gene end by 6 bases; junction bases not matched to a gene: 3. CDR3 sequence reads: CASSLAATGDGYTF. CDR3 nucleotide sequence: TGTGCCAGCAGCTTAGCAGCGACAGGGGATGGCTACACCTTC.

As to this clone: One end of the junction varies from germline; a read error may be responsible. The J gene is TRBJ2-5, the V gene TRBV12-5, with D possibly being TRBD2 (7 bases). The CDR3 runs to 17 residues. The germline CDR1 and CDR2 sequences are LGHNT and FRNRAP. As DNA, the CDR3 is TGTGCTAGTGCTTTGGGACAAATCAGCGGGGACCAAGAGACCCAGTACTTC. As protein: CASALGQISGDQETQYF.

This chain joins TRBV19 and TRBJ1-1; possibly TRBD1 for D (6 bases). Per germline, CDR1 LNHDA and CDR2 SQIVND (reference sequence). The CDR3 has 12 residues. V was shortened by 7 bases and J by 3 bases, with 9 bases between the two germline ends. CDR3 DNA: TGTGCCAGTAAGGACAGCTACACTGAAGCTTTCTTT. It is translated as CASKDSYTEAFF.

The genes are TRBV19 and TRBJ1-5; D is uncertain. Trimming took off 3 bases at V and 10 bases at J, with 7 bases between the two ends. Germline CDR1 reads LNHDA; CDR2 reads SQIVND (reference sequence). CDR3 length equals 11 residues. The chain's CDR3 is CASSINGPQHF. The CDR3 coding sequence is TGTGCCAGTAGTATCAACGGTCCCCAGCATTTT. The variable domain in full, completed from reference TRBV19 and TRBJ1-5, reads DGGITQSPKYLFRKEGQNVTLSCEQNLNHDAMYWYRQDPGQGLRLIYYSQIVNDFQKGDIAEGYSVSREKKESFPLTVTSAQKNPTAFYLCASSINGPQHFGDGTRLSIL.

The CDR3 region has the DNA TGTGCTAGTGGTATTCAGGGGGTAAATGAAAAACTGTTTTTT. Translation gives CASGIQGVNEKLFF. J is TRBJ1-4 and V is TRBV12-5; 7 bases are shared with TRBD1. Per germline, CDR1 LGHNT and CDR2 FRNRAP. V lost 5 bases to trimming and J lost 5 bases; unmatched junction nucleotides: 5. The CDR3 runs 14 residues.

The chain carries TRBV5-5 and TRBJ2-2; a possible D gene is TRBD1 (6 bases). V gave up 0 bases and J gave up 7 bases, with 10 bases separating them. The length of the CDR3 is 14 residues. The germline V gene encodes CDR1 SGHKS and CDR2 YYEKEE (reference sequence). The DNA for the CDR3 is TGTGCCAGCAGCTTGGAACAGGGTAGCGGGGAGCTGTTTTTT. This sequence encodes CASSLEQGSGELFF.

The chain has TRBV6-5 and TRBJ2-2; 8 nucleotides agree with TRBD1. Germline CDR1 and CDR2: MNHEY and SVGAGI. There are 16 residues in the CDR3. Germline trimming cut 2 bases from V and 4 bases from J; bases unmatched to any gene: 6. This CDR3 is CASSYRGRGLTGELFF. The CDR3 coding sequence is TGTGCCAGCAGTTACAGGGGCAGGGGGCTCACCGGGGAGCTGTTTTTT.

This chain connects TRBV3-1 (or the pseudogene TRBV3-2) to TRBJ1-2; no clear D. The CDR3 consists of 15 residues. V shed 0 bases and J shed 2 bases, with 10 bases lying between them. The germline gives CDR1 LGHDT, CDR2 YNNKEL (reference sequence). CDR3 amino acids: CASSQELGTNYGYTF. The CDR3 bases are TGTGCCAGCAGCCAAGAACTAGGCACCAACTATGGCTACACCTTC.

The V and J genes are TRBV7-7 and TRBJ2-5; weak D call: TRBD2 (6 bases). The V end lost 5 bases, the J end lost 1 base, and 11 bases lay between the germline ends. This CDR3 comprises 14 residues. CDR1 is SSHAT and CDR2 is FNYEAQ in the germline V gene (reference sequence). The CDR3 DNA sequence: TGTGCCAGCAGCGTAGGGACTCTCCAAGAGACCCAGTACTTC. Amino acids: CASSVGTLQETQYF.

This clone has just one count. The gene calls are TRBV14 and TRBJ2-4, with D tentatively TRBD2 (5 bases). Trimming stripped 1 base from V and 7 bases from J, with 14 bases between. Germline V lookup: CDR1 SGHDN, CDR2 FVKESK. This CDR3 spans 15 amino acids. The DNA for the CDR3 is TGTGCCAGCAGCCAAGCGATAGGGCCGGGGAACATTCAGTACTTC. Protein product: CASSQAIGPGNIQYF.

The rearrangement joins TRBV19 to TRBJ2-2, with 11 bases aligning to TRBD2. CDR1 and CDR2 from the germline V gene are LNHDA and SQIVND (reference sequence). The CDR3 runs to 16 residues. V shed 4 bases, J shed 4 bases, and the junction held 5 bases outside the gene matches. The CDR3 DNA follows: TGTGCCAGTAGTACGGGACTAGCGGAGATCACCGGGGAGCTGTTTTTT. Translation gives CASSTGLAEITGELFF.

The V and J genes are TRBV15 and TRBJ1-2; D is undetermined. The CDR3 contains 13 residues. Germline CDR1 and CDR2: LNHNV and YYDKDF (reference sequence). Trimming left V 0 bases short and J 7 bases short, with 9 bases between. CDR3: CATSRENGLGYTF. The CDR3 nucleotides read TGTGCCACCAGCAGAGAAAACGGACTTGGCTACACCTTC.

The chain recombines TRBV3-1 (or the pseudogene TRBV3-2) with TRBJ1-4; D might be TRBD1 (6 bases). CDR1 LGHDT and CDR2 YNNKEL come from the germline V gene (reference sequence). Trimming left V 8 bases short and J 3 bases short, with 19 bases between. The CDR3 is 16 amino acids. The CDR3 loop reads CASARYIGQPNEKLFF. CDR3 nucleotide sequence: TGTGCCAGCGCCCGATATATAGGACAGCCTAATGAAAAACTGTTTTTT.

In DNA form, the CDR3 reads TGTGCCAGCAGTGAATTGAGGATCACCGGGGAGCTGTTTTTT. It is translated as CASSELRITGELFF. This sequence joins TRBV6-1 and TRBJ2-2; no clear D gene. Germline CDR1 is MNHNS and CDR2 is SASEGT. V shed 2 bases and J shed 4 bases, with 8 bases lying between them. The CDR3 is made up of 14 amino acids.

In nucleotides, the CDR3 is TGTGCCTCATCTCCCGGGGGAGGGCGTCCTATGAAACTGTTTTTT. Translating gives CASSPGGGRPMKLFF. The chain is built from TRBV6-5 and TRBJ1-4; tentative D call: TRBD1 (5 bases). The CDR3 contains 15 residues. Germline V lookup: CDR1 MNHEY, CDR2 SVGAGI. V was trimmed by 11 bases and J by 11 bases, leaving 27 bases between them.

This chain connects TRBV7-2 to TRBJ1-1, with D possibly matching TRBD1 (5 bases). The germline gives CDR1 SGHTA, CDR2 FQGNSA. The CDR3 is 15 amino acids. The V gene lost 5 bases and the J gene lost 2 bases, with 15 bases spanning the gap. The CDR3 DNA follows: TGTGCCAGCAGCCCTGGGTGGCAGGGCAACACTGAAGCTTTCTTT. It translates to CASSPGWQGNTEAFF.

The V gene is TRBV7-2, the J gene TRBJ2-5; D uncertain. Trimming left V 5 bases short and J 5 bases short, with 12 bases between. This CDR3 spans 13 amino acids. CDR1 SGHTA and CDR2 FQGNSA come from the germline V gene. CDR3 in amino acids: CASSAARRETQYF. The CDR3 bases are TGTGCCAGCAGCGCGGCTCGTAGGGAGACCCAGTACTTC.

The J gene is TRBJ1-5, the V gene TRBV7-9; maybe TRBD1 (5 bases). Per germline, CDR1 SEHNR and CDR2 FQNEAQ (reference sequence). This CDR3 has 13 residues. Trimming cost V 5 bases and J 5 bases, with 10 bases left between them. Written as DNA, the CDR3 is TGTGCCAGCAGCCCCTCGGGGGATCAGCCCCAGCATTTT. Translating gives CASSPSGDQPQHF.

The rearrangement links TRBV6-2 or TRBV6-3 to TRBJ1-1; D is possibly TRBD1 (6 bases). The germline gives CDR1 MNHEY, CDR2 SVGEGT. V dropped 5 bases and J dropped 4 bases, with 14 bases sitting between them. This CDR3 has 14 amino acids. The CDR3 DNA reads as TGTGCCAGCAGTAACACAGGGTTGGGCACTGAAGCTTTCTTT. Translation: CASSNTGLGTEAFF.

V usage is TRBV7-9 and J usage is TRBJ1-2; 8 bases fit TRBD1. With V trimmed by 4 bases and J by 7 bases, 5 bases remained unmatched. Germline-derived CDR1 and CDR2 are SEHNR and FQNEAQ (reference sequence). The CDR3 totals 13 residues. The CDR3 nucleotides read TGTGCCAGCAGCTCAAAGGACAGGGCTGGCTACACCTTC. This gives the protein CASSSKDRAGYTF.

This clone was counted a single time. V is TRBV10-2 and J is TRBJ1-2; the match to TRBD1 covers 9 bases. Germline V gene sequence: CDR1 WSHSY, CDR2 SAAADI. The J segment lost 4 bases and the V segment lost 3 bases, leaving 3 bases of the junction unmatched. This CDR3 is built from 14 residues. The CDR3 bases are TGCGCCAGCAGTGATACAGGGGGCGTCTATGGCTACACCTTC. It yields the protein CASSDTGGVYGYTF.

This rearrangement joins TRBV5-8 to TRBJ1-2; a possible D gene is TRBD1 (5 bases). The CDR3 runs to 13 residues. The germline gives CDR1 SGHTS, CDR2 YDEGEE. The V gene lost 0 bases and the J gene lost 4 bases, with 7 bases spanning the gap. CDR3 residues: CASSLGQSYGYTF. The CDR3 DNA is TGTGCCAGCAGCTTGGGACAGTCCTATGGCTACACCTTC.

This clone has just one count. V is TRBV19 and J is TRBJ1-2; D remains ambiguous. V gave up 8 bases and J gave up 6 bases, with 19 bases separating them. Germline values: CDR1 LNHDA, CDR2 SQIVND (reference sequence). This CDR3 spans 14 amino acids. The CDR3 loop is CASLKERATDGYTF. CDR3 DNA sequence: TGTGCCAGTCTAAAAGAGCGGGCCACAGATGGCTACACCTTC.

This clone came up once. The chain joins TRBV7-9 to TRBJ1-5; TRBD1 might be the D (6 bases). V dropped 5 bases and J dropped 7 bases, with 15 bases sitting between them. The CDR3 runs 14 residues. Germline V gene sequence: CDR1 SEHNR, CDR2 FQNEAQ (reference sequence). CDR3 sequence (DNA): TGTGCCAGCAGCGGCAGGGGTGTGGGACAGCCCCAGCATTTT. It codes for CASSGRGVGQPQHF.

This sequence joins TRBV6-6 and TRBJ1-6; D gene ambiguous. Germline assignment: CDR1 MNHNY and CDR2 SVGAGI (reference sequence). V was clipped by 0 bases and J by 7 bases, with 7 bases between them. CDR3 length: 14 amino acids. The CDR3 DNA follows: TGTGCCAGCAGTTACTCCGCGGTAAATTCACCCCTCCACTTT. This encodes CASSYSAVNSPLHF.

The chain joins TRBV11-2 to TRBJ2-5; D is uncertain. Between the trimmed V and J ends, which lost 4 bases and 5 bases, there was a span of 14 bases. Germline lookup yields CDR1 SGHAT and CDR2 FQNNGV. The CDR3 length is 14 residues. CDR3 protein: CASSSTGPWETQYF. The CDR3 nucleotides are TGTGCCAGCAGCTCTACCGGGCCTTGGGAGACCCAGTACTTC.

The rearrangement uses TRBV2 and TRBJ2-1; possibly TRBD2 for D (6 bases). V dropped 6 bases and J dropped 2 bases, with 17 bases sitting between them. This CDR3 contains 16 residues. Germline V gene sequence: CDR1 SNHLY, CDR2 FYNNEI. The CDR3 DNA reads as TGTGCCAGCAGCCCAGATGCGGGGTTTACCTACAATGAGCAGTTCTTC. It specifies CASSPDAGFTYNEQFF.

The chain employs TRBV11-3 and TRBJ2-3, with 13 bases that match TRBD2. Looked up from germline, CDR1 is SGHNT and CDR2 is YENEEA. The CDR3 consists of 17 residues. After removal of 4 bases from V and 2 bases from J, the junction contained 6 bases not matched to a gene. As DNA, the CDR3 is TGTGCCAGCAGCTCAGGGACTAGCGGGGCAAACACAGATACGCAGTATTTT. This codes for CASSSGTSGANTDTQYF.

Only one count was recorded for this clone. The chain is built from TRBV6-4 and TRBJ1-2; possibly TRBD1 for D (5 bases). Trimming shortened V by 3 bases and J by 4 bases, and 9 bases separated the two germline ends. From germline, CDR1 is MRHNA and CDR2 SNTAGT. The CDR3 loop spans 13 amino acids. CDR3 nucleotide sequence: TGTGCCAGCAGTGAGAGGGGTGGCTATGGCTACACCTTC. This gives the protein CASSERGGYGYTF.

The chain uses TRBV6-6 and TRBJ1-1; 11 bases align to TRBD1. This CDR3 region has 16 residues. The ends lost 1 base at V and 4 bases at J; junction bases unmatched: 5. Germline CDR1 MNHNY, CDR2 SVGAGI (reference sequence). CDR3 nucleotide sequence: TGTGCCAGCAGTTACTGGGGGACAGGGGGAAGCACTGAAGCTTTCTTT. Residues: CASSYWGTGGSTEAFF.